These T cell receptor beta chains were read from a single sample in a study of immune heterogeneity within non-small cell lung tumors. TCRdb re-derived calls from the multiplex PCR reads in MiXCR, one entry per CDR3 protein. The data contain about 2,500 distinct CDR3 sequences, roughly a quarter of them singletons. Sequenced: lung tumor tissue. The receptor source for this set is a man aged 40-49 years with non-small cell lung cancer. Each CDR3 is given with its conserved first and last residue. Fields, in order: D gene, clone size, V gene, J gene, CDR3 DNA, CDR3 protein. The D gene is left open where the match is weak. Clone size is given for some rows only: seen once, a few or many times, or a class if the clone is expanded.

d_call: NA; clone_size: medium-sized; v_call: TRBV7-9; j_call: TRBJ2-5; cdr3_nt: TGTGCCAGCAGCATAGCTCTCGCGCAAGAGACCCAGTACTTC; cdr3_aa: CASSIALAQETQYF
d_call: TRBD1; clone_size: large; v_call: TRBV28; j_call: TRBJ2-1; cdr3_nt: TGTGCCAGCACCTTACTGACAGGGGGTTCGCAGTTCTTC; cdr3_aa: CASTLLTGGSQFF
d_call: TRBD2; clone_size: NA; v_call: TRBV10-3; j_call: TRBJ2-1; cdr3_nt: TGTGCCATCAGTGATCCCGGACTAGCGGGAGAAATTGGCAATGAGCAGTTCTTC; cdr3_aa: CAISDPGLAGEIGNEQFF
d_call: NA; clone_size: medium-sized; v_call: TRBV28; j_call: TRBJ2-5; cdr3_nt: TGTGCCAGCACAAACCTCGGGACGGAACAAGAGACCCAGTACTTC; cdr3_aa: CASTNLGTEQETQYF
d_call: NA; clone_size: NA; v_call: TRBV20-1; j_call: TRBJ1-1; cdr3_nt: TGCAGTGCTAGAGATGGACCGAACACTGAAGCTTTCTTT; cdr3_aa: CSARDGPNTEAFF
d_call: TRBD2; clone_size: medium-sized; v_call: TRBV4-3; j_call: TRBJ2-3; cdr3_nt: TGCGCCAGCAGCCAAGGCTGGCTAGCGGGAGGGCCAGATACGCAGTATTTT; cdr3_aa: CASSQGWLAGGPDTQYF
d_call: NA; clone_size: medium-sized; v_call: TRBV9; j_call: TRBJ2-7; cdr3_nt: TGTGCCAGCAGCGTAGAAGCATCCTACGAGCAGTACTTC; cdr3_aa: CASSVEASYEQYF
d_call: NA; clone_size: medium-sized; v_call: TRBV11-1; j_call: TRBJ1-1; cdr3_nt: TGTGCCAGCAGCTCCCAGGGATCTGAAGCTTTCTTT; cdr3_aa: CASSSQGSEAFF
d_call: NA; clone_size: medium-sized; v_call: TRBV13; j_call: TRBJ1-1; cdr3_nt: TGTGCCAGCAGCTTCCAGAACACTGAAGCTTTCTTT; cdr3_aa: CASSFQNTEAFF
d_call: NA; clone_size: medium-sized; v_call: TRBV5-4; j_call: TRBJ2-3; cdr3_nt: TGTGCCAGCAGCCTGCGGCCTACAGATACGCAGTATTTT; cdr3_aa: CASSLRPTDTQYF
d_call: TRBD1; clone_size: medium-sized; v_call: TRBV18; j_call: TRBJ1-4; cdr3_nt: TGTGCCAGCTCACTCCGGGGGACAGCTAATGAAAAACTGTTTTTT; cdr3_aa: CASSLRGTANEKLFF
d_call: NA; clone_size: large; v_call: TRBV28; j_call: TRBJ2-7; cdr3_nt: TGTGCCAGCAGTTGGTCCTACAGGGCAAGCTCCTACGAGCAGTACTTC; cdr3_aa: CASSWSYRASSYEQYF
d_call: NA; clone_size: many; v_call: TRBV5-1; j_call: TRBJ2-3; cdr3_nt: TGCGCCAGCAGCTTGGATCCGGGGGGCCTCACAGATACGCAGTATTTT; cdr3_aa: CASSLDPGGLTDTQYF
d_call: TRBD1; clone_size: medium-sized; v_call: TRBV28; j_call: TRBJ1-1; cdr3_nt: TGTGCCAGCAGTTTAGGGCAGGGGGTATTCACTGAAGCTTTCTTT; cdr3_aa: CASSLGQGVFTEAFF
d_call: NA; clone_size: medium-sized; v_call: TRBV3-1; j_call: TRBJ1-1; cdr3_nt: TGTGCCAGCAGCCCTGATAGACAGGTCAGGGGTGAAGCTTTCTTT; cdr3_aa: CASSPDRQVRGEAFF
d_call: TRBD2; clone_size: medium-sized; v_call: TRBV4-2; j_call: TRBJ2-3; cdr3_nt: TGTGCCAGCAGCCGAACACTAGCGAGCAGCACAGATACGCAGTATTTT; cdr3_aa: CASSRTLASSTDTQYF
d_call: NA; clone_size: NA; v_call: TRBV28; j_call: TRBJ2-2; cdr3_nt: TGTGCCAGCAGTTTAGGGATGCGCGCGAACACCGGGGAGCTGTTTTTT; cdr3_aa: CASSLGMRANTGELFF
d_call: TRBD1; clone_size: NA; v_call: TRBV18; j_call: TRBJ1-2; cdr3_nt: TGTGCCAGCTCACGATCGACAGGGGTGCATGGCTACACCTTC; cdr3_aa: CASSRSTGVHGYTF
d_call: NA; clone_size: medium-sized; v_call: TRBV9; j_call: TRBJ1-3; cdr3_nt: TGTGCCAGCAGCGTAGTCGAGGGGGCTGGAAACACCATATATTTT; cdr3_aa: CASSVVEGAGNTIYF
d_call: TRBD2; clone_size: medium-sized; v_call: TRBV20-1; j_call: TRBJ2-3; cdr3_nt: TGCAGTGCGCCAGAACCTAGCGGGACAGATACGCAGTATTTT; cdr3_aa: CSAPEPSGTDTQYF
d_call: TRBD2; clone_size: NA; v_call: TRBV6-2/TRBV6-3; j_call: TRBJ2-7; cdr3_nt: TGTGCCAGCAGCGTACTAGCGGGAGGGCCGCACGAGCAGTACTTC; cdr3_aa: CASSVLAGGPHEQYF
d_call: NA; clone_size: medium-sized; v_call: TRBV7-2; j_call: TRBJ1-3; cdr3_nt: TGTGCCAGCAGCAGGGACCCCGTCTCTGGAAACACCATATATTTT; cdr3_aa: CASSRDPVSGNTIYF
d_call: NA; clone_size: NA; v_call: TRBV27; j_call: TRBJ2-3; cdr3_nt: TGTGCCAGCAGTTTGTTCGACGGCGGTAGCACAGATACGCAGTATTTT; cdr3_aa: CASSLFDGGSTDTQYF
d_call: NA; clone_size: medium-sized; v_call: TRBV19; j_call: TRBJ1-1; cdr3_nt: TGTGCCAGTAGTCTCGGGCCGGCCACTGAAGCTTTCTTT; cdr3_aa: CASSLGPATEAFF
d_call: TRBD2; clone_size: large; v_call: TRBV3-1; j_call: TRBJ2-2; cdr3_nt: TGTGCCAGCAGCCAAGTATCGGTTAGCGGGAGGGCCGGGGAGCTGTTTTTT; cdr3_aa: CASSQVSVSGRAGELFF
d_call: TRBD1; clone_size: medium-sized; v_call: TRBV10-3; j_call: TRBJ2-1; cdr3_nt: TGTGCTTCCAGGGGGCTAGGCGACAATGAGCAGTTCTTC; cdr3_aa: CASRGLGDNEQFF
d_call: NA; clone_size: NA; v_call: TRBV10-1; j_call: TRBJ2-7; cdr3_nt: TGCGCCAGCAGTGAATCCTCCTACGAGCAGTACTTC; cdr3_aa: CASSESSYEQYF
d_call: TRBD2; clone_size: medium-sized; v_call: TRBV19; j_call: TRBJ2-3; cdr3_nt: TGTGCCACCGCAGCGGGAGGGATCAATACGCAGTATTTT; cdr3_aa: CATAAGGINTQYF
d_call: NA; clone_size: medium-sized; v_call: TRBV10-3; j_call: TRBJ2-7; cdr3_nt: TGTGCCATCGGGGCAACCACCTACGAGCAGTACTTC; cdr3_aa: CAIGATTYEQYF
d_call: NA; clone_size: once; v_call: TRBV19; j_call: TRBJ1-4; cdr3_nt: TGTGCCAGTCGGGTTGGACAGTTACCCGAAAAACTGTTTTTT; cdr3_aa: CASRVGQLPEKLFF
d_call: NA; clone_size: medium-sized; v_call: TRBV28; j_call: TRBJ1-4; cdr3_nt: TGTGCCAGCAGCCCGGGTTTTCAGGGGAATAATGAAAAACTGTTTTTT; cdr3_aa: CASSPGFQGNNEKLFF
d_call: TRBD1; clone_size: medium-sized; v_call: TRBV7-3; j_call: TRBJ2-2; cdr3_nt: TGTGCCAGCAGCCGGACGGGACAGGTAGAGCCCGGGGAGCTGTTTTTT; cdr3_aa: CASSRTGQVEPGELFF
d_call: NA; clone_size: many; v_call: TRBV6-1; j_call: TRBJ2-1; cdr3_nt: TGTGCCAGCAGAACAGGGCTTAGCTCGTCCTACAATGAGCAGTTCTTC; cdr3_aa: CASRTGLSSSYNEQFF
d_call: NA; clone_size: medium-sized; v_call: TRBV27; j_call: TRBJ1-4; cdr3_nt: TGTGCCAGCTCCGTGTCGACGCGTCTAGAAAAACTGTTTTTT; cdr3_aa: CASSVSTRLEKLFF
d_call: NA; clone_size: medium-sized; v_call: TRBV4-2; j_call: TRBJ2-7; cdr3_nt: TGTGCCAGCAGCCAAGAGTTTACTAGTCTCGCCTGGGAGCAGTACTTC; cdr3_aa: CASSQEFTSLAWEQYF
d_call: TRBD1; clone_size: NA; v_call: TRBV28; j_call: TRBJ1-2; cdr3_nt: TGTGCCAGCAGTTTCTTCTCGACAGGGAAAATAAGTTATGGCTACACCTTC; cdr3_aa: CASSFFSTGKISYGYTF
d_call: NA; clone_size: medium-sized; v_call: TRBV28; j_call: TRBJ1-2; cdr3_nt: TGTGCCAGCAATAGCATGGGGGAGTATGGCTACACCTTC; cdr3_aa: CASNSMGEYGYTF
d_call: TRBD2; clone_size: once; v_call: TRBV7-9; j_call: TRBJ2-3; cdr3_nt: TGTGCCAGCGCGGGGACTAGCGGGACGACAGATACAAAGTATTTT; cdr3_aa: CASAGTSGTTDTKYF
d_call: TRBD2; clone_size: medium-sized; v_call: TRBV29-1; j_call: TRBJ2-1; cdr3_nt: TGCAGCGTTGGACAGCGGGAGGGTGACAATGAGCAGTTCTTC; cdr3_aa: CSVGQREGDNEQFF
d_call: NA; clone_size: medium-sized; v_call: TRBV30; j_call: TRBJ2-2; cdr3_nt: TGTGCCTGGAGTGTACTATCTGGGAGCACCGGGGAGCTGTTTTTT; cdr3_aa: CAWSVLSGSTGELFF
d_call: NA; clone_size: medium-sized; v_call: TRBV7-2; j_call: TRBJ1-5; cdr3_nt: TGTGCCAGCAGCTTAGTGGGTAGTGAGAGGGGGCAGCATTTT; cdr3_aa: CASSLVGSERGQHF
d_call: NA; clone_size: medium-sized; v_call: TRBV7-9; j_call: TRBJ1-1; cdr3_nt: TGTGCCAGCAGCTTGACCGACAGCCCTGAAGCTTTCTTT; cdr3_aa: CASSLTDSPEAFF
d_call: NA; clone_size: medium-sized; v_call: TRBV20-1; j_call: TRBJ2-1; cdr3_nt: TGCAGTGCCGTGAACCCAAAGGGACTTACCTACAATGAGCAGTTCTTC; cdr3_aa: CSAVNPKGLTYNEQFF
d_call: NA; clone_size: medium-sized; v_call: TRBV14; j_call: TRBJ2-3; cdr3_nt: TGTGCCAGCAGCCAAGTCTCCTATAGGACAATCTCCACAGATACGCAGTATTTT; cdr3_aa: CASSQVSYRTISTDTQYF
d_call: NA; clone_size: medium-sized; v_call: TRBV19; j_call: TRBJ2-3; cdr3_nt: TGTGCCAGTAGTAGGCCGCCCACAGATACGCAGTATTTT; cdr3_aa: CASSRPPTDTQYF
d_call: TRBD2; clone_size: medium-sized; v_call: TRBV12-3/TRBV12-4; j_call: TRBJ2-2; cdr3_nt: TGTGCCAGCAGTAATAGGCGGGGGGTAACCGGGGAGCTGTTTTTT; cdr3_aa: CASSNRRGVTGELFF
d_call: TRBD1; clone_size: NA; v_call: TRBV5-5; j_call: TRBJ1-4; cdr3_nt: TGTGCCAGCAGCAGGCAGGGGGCGTCTGCAACTAATGAAAAACTGTTTTTT; cdr3_aa: CASSRQGASATNEKLFF
d_call: NA; clone_size: medium-sized; v_call: TRBV7-2; j_call: TRBJ1-2; cdr3_nt: TGTGCCAGCAGCTTATCGGCAAACTATGGCTACACCTTC; cdr3_aa: CASSLSANYGYTF
d_call: TRBD1; clone_size: medium-sized; v_call: TRBV4-1; j_call: TRBJ1-2; cdr3_nt: TGCGCCAGCAGCTCCGGGACAGGATTCTTCTATGGCTACACCTTC; cdr3_aa: CASSSGTGFFYGYTF
d_call: TRBD1; clone_size: medium-sized; v_call: TRBV19; j_call: TRBJ1-5; cdr3_nt: TGTGCCAGTACAAGATCCGGGACAGATGCCGGTCAGCCCCAGCATTTT; cdr3_aa: CASTRSGTDAGQPQHF
d_call: NA; clone_size: NA; v_call: TRBV6-7; j_call: TRBJ2-7; cdr3_nt: TGTGCCAACCGAAACCCCAGGCAGGGCCGGGAGCAGTACTTC; cdr3_aa: CANRNPRQGREQYF